A single sample gave rise to the 27 T cell receptor beta chains below, sequenced in a study of blood T cell repertoires in COVID-19. Only in-frame clones appear in the TCRdb table, and some are missing; sequencing was by immunoSEQ multiplex PCR. The sample contains fewer than 300,000 clones, under 90% of which appear only once. Input material: peripheral blood. The source of these receptors is a human donor in a cohort sampled during active COVID-19.

CDR3 DNA sequence: TGTGCCAGCAGTCCCAGGGACAGGGGGTCGGTCCAGTACTTC. Residues: CASSPRDRGSVQYF. The chain is built from TRBV6-5 and TRBJ2-5; 11 bases are shared with TRBD1. Losses at the gene ends were 5 bases for V and 10 bases for J; bases not matched to a gene: 9. The germline gives CDR1 MNHEY, CDR2 SVGAGI. CDR3 length equals 14 residues.

The V call is TRBV29-1, the J call TRBJ1-2; possibly TRBD1 for D (6 bases). V was clipped by 7 bases and J by 0 bases, with 12 bases between them. Germline V gene data show CDR1 as SQVTM and CDR2 as ANQGSEA. CDR3 length equals 13 residues. The CDR3 DNA sequence: TGCAGCGCGACCGGGACAACTAACTATGGCTACACCTTC. As protein: CSATGTTNYGYTF.

Only a few counts were recorded for this clone. V usage is TRBV11-3 and J usage is TRBJ2-1; 9 nucleotides agree with TRBD2. This CDR3 comprises 15 residues. Germline V gives CDR1 SGHNT, CDR2 YENEEA. With 1 base clipped from V and 7 bases from J, the junction kept 5 bases outside the gene matches. The CDR3 DNA follows: TGTGCCAGCAGCTTAGGGCTAGCGGGGCATAATGAGCAGTTCTTC. Amino acid sequence: CASSLGLAGHNEQFF.

This clone was counted a few times. This chain links TRBV6-5 with TRBJ2-1, with a tentative D call TRBD1 (5 bases). Between the trimmed V and J ends, which lost 6 bases and 7 bases, there was a span of 16 bases. Looked up from germline, CDR1 is MNHEY and CDR2 is SVGAGI. There are 14 residues in the CDR3. The CDR3 nucleotides are TGTGCCAGCAGACAACAGGTACTGGGGAATGAGCAGTTCTTC. This translates into CASRQQVLGNEQFF.

The chain has TRBV19 and TRBJ1-4, with a weak D call TRBD1 (5 bases). Trimming pared 8 bases from V and 3 bases from J, leaving 19 bases between. The CDR3 extends over 16 amino acids. CDR1 and CDR2 from the germline V gene are LNHDA and SQIVND (reference sequence). The CDR3 DNA is TGTGCCAGTGCTCTGGCAGCCGGGACTTCTAATGAAAAACTGTTTTTT. Protein product: CASALAAGTSNEKLFF.

The rearrangement uses TRBV10-1 and TRBJ2-1; perhaps TRBD1 as D (6 bases). V was clipped by 6 bases and J by 4 bases, with 10 bases between them. The CDR3 loop spans 13 amino acids. Germline-derived CDR1 and CDR2 are WNHNN and SYGVQD (reference sequence). The chain's CDR3 is CASREDSYNEQFF. The CDR3 coding sequence is TGCGCCAGCAGGGAGGACAGTTACAATGAGCAGTTCTTC.

In this sample, this clone turned up a few times. The V gene is TRBV19, the J gene TRBJ1-5, with D tentatively TRBD1 (5 bases). This CDR3 is built from 14 residues. Germline values: CDR1 LNHDA, CDR2 SQIVND (reference sequence). Trimming removed 7 bases from V and 6 bases from J, with 16 bases in between. The CDR3 DNA sequence: TGTGCCAGTATCCCCCAGGGAACGGCTCAGCCCCAGCATTTT. It yields the protein CASIPQGTAQPQHF.

The chain has TRBV2 and TRBJ1-2; 7 bases are a match to TRBD1. V was clipped by 6 bases and J by 4 bases; unmatched bases: 8. The length of the CDR3 is 14 residues. The germline V gene encodes CDR1 SNHLY and CDR2 FYNNEI. The CDR3 sequence is CASRATGTVYGYTF. The CDR3 DNA reads as TGTGCCAGCAGAGCTACCGGGACAGTCTATGGCTACACCTTC. Together with reference TRBV2 and TRBJ1-2, the CDR3 gives the full variable domain: EPEVTQTPSHQVTQMGQEVILRCVPISNHLYFYWYRQILGQKVEFLVSFYNNEISEKSEIFDDQFSVERPDGSNFTLKIRSTKLEDSAMYFCASRATGTVYGYTFGSGTRLTVV.

The chain couples TRBV5-1 to TRBJ2-7; 10 bases agree with TRBD2. Germline CDR1 and CDR2: SGHRS and YFSETQ. J gave up 3 bases and V 0 bases, and 3 bases lay outside the gene matches. The CDR3 covers 15 residues. The CDR3 protein is CASSLAPSGSYEQYF. Here the CDR3 DNA reads TGCGCCAGCAGCTTGGCCCCTAGCGGGAGCTACGAGCAGTACTTC.

V gene TRBV5-4 combines with J gene TRBJ2-1, with 9 positions matching TRBD2. V shed 2 bases, J shed 7 bases, and the junction held 7 bases outside the gene matches. Germline CDR1 and CDR2: SGHNT and YYREEE (reference sequence). The CDR3 length is 15 residues. CDR3 in amino acids: CASSFGAGGRNEQFF. Written as DNA, the CDR3 is TGTGCCAGCAGCTTTGGTGCGGGGGGGAGAAATGAGCAGTTCTTC.

This rearrangement joins TRBV28 to TRBJ1-5; 9 nucleotides align to TRBD1. CDR3 length: 16 residues. V was clipped by 5 bases and J by 1 base; unmatched bases: 6. Germline V lookup: CDR1 MDHEN, CDR2 SYDVKM. The chain's CDR3 is CASSPRGQGSNQPQHF. The CDR3 DNA sequence: TGTGCCAGCAGTCCCCGAGGACAGGGGAGCAATCAGCCCCAGCATTTT.

The V call is TRBV7-2, the J call TRBJ2-5; 7 bases fit TRBD2. There are 14 residues in the CDR3. Germline trimming cut 0 bases from V and 2 bases from J; bases unmatched to any gene: 0. Germline V CDR1 and CDR2: SGHTA, FQGNSA. CDR3 in amino acids: CASSLAGGQETQYF. The CDR3 DNA is TGTGCCAGCAGCTTAGCGGGAGGGCAAGAGACCCAGTACTTC.

The J gene is TRBJ2-3, the V gene TRBV24-1; 11 nucleotides line up with TRBD1. CDR1 KGHDR and CDR2 SFDVKD come from the germline V gene. The CDR3 covers 16 residues. Trimming cost V 3 bases and J 4 bases; bases outside gene matches: 5. The CDR3 DNA reads TGTGCCACCAGTGATCCGGGACAGGGGGTCGCAGATACGCAGTATTTT. Residues: CATSDPGQGVADTQYF.

The chain links TRBV2 to TRBJ2-1; 10 positions match TRBD1. In germline, CDR1 is SNHLY, CDR2 FYNNEI. The CDR3 length is 15 residues. With 6 bases clipped from V and 2 bases from J, the junction kept 4 bases outside the gene matches. The CDR3 DNA is TGTGCCAGCAGGAGGACAGGGGGGACCTACAATGAGCAGTTCTTC. This sequence encodes CASRRTGGTYNEQFF.

The rearrangement links TRBV5-1 to TRBJ2-7, with 11 bases that match TRBD2. This CDR3 is 15 amino acids long. J gave up 6 bases and V 4 bases, and 9 bases lay outside the gene matches. Germline V gene lookup returns CDR1 SGHRS and CDR2 YFSETQ. For the CDR3, the DNA is TGCGCCAGCAGCCCGGTAGCGGGAGGGATTCTCGAGCAGTACTTC. This encodes CASSPVAGGILEQYF.

The CDR3 here is CSASGGNTEAFF. Written as DNA, the CDR3 is TGCAGTGCTAGTGGAGGAAACACTGAAGCTTTCTTT. The gene calls are TRBV20-1 and TRBJ1-1, with D unclear. The CDR3 sequence is 12 residues long. V lost 3 bases, J lost 2 bases, and 7 bases lay in between. Germline values: CDR1 DFQATT, CDR2 SNEGSKA (reference sequence).

This clone was counted a few times. The gene calls are TRBV18 and TRBJ2-2; TRBD1 might be the D (5 bases). This CDR3 has 17 residues. V lost 4 bases and J lost 3, with 18 bases in between. The germline CDR1 and CDR2 sequences are KGHSH and LQKENI. CDR3 DNA sequence: TGTGCCAGCTCACAACTACCGTCGGACAAGTACACCGGGGAGCTGTTTTTT. Translation gives CASSQLPSDKYTGELFF.

This chain links TRBV7-9 with TRBJ2-7; the D gene is possibly TRBD1 (6 bases). CDR1 SEHNR and CDR2 FQNEAQ come from the germline V gene (reference sequence). V dropped 4 bases and J dropped 2 bases, with 9 bases sitting between them. The CDR3 sequence is 13 residues long. The chain's CDR3 is CASSYGQTYEQYF. In nucleotides, the CDR3 is TGTGCCAGCAGCTATGGACAGACCTACGAGCAGTACTTC. Combining the CDR3 with reference TRBV7-9 and TRBJ2-7 gives the whole variable domain DTGVSQNPRHKITKRGQNVTFRCDPISEHNRLYWYRQTLGQGPEFLTYFQNEAQLEKSRLLSDRFSAERPKGSFSTLEIQRTEQGDSAMYLCASSYGQTYEQYFGPGTRLTVT.

This clone has just a few counts. This chain joins TRBV2 and TRBJ2-5; 9 bases match TRBD1. Germline CDR1 SNHLY, CDR2 FYNNEI. Losses at the gene ends were 6 bases for V and 2 bases for J; bases not matched to a gene: 10. CDR3 size: 16 residues. The CDR3 DNA is TGTGCCAGCAGAGTACAGGGGGCCCCCTCACAAGAGACCCAGTACTTC. Translation: CASRVQGAPSQETQYF.

The chain carries TRBV18 and TRBJ2-2; D gene unclear. Per the germline V gene, CDR1 is KGHSH and CDR2 is LQKENI. This CDR3 is 13 amino acids long. Trimming removed 2 bases from V and 4 bases from J, with 5 bases in between. Here the CDR3 DNA reads TGTGCCAGCTCACCAGGCATCACCGGGGAGCTGTTTTTT. This codes for CASSPGITGELFF.

The gene calls are TRBV3-1 (or the pseudogene TRBV3-2) and TRBJ2-1; 8 nucleotides agree with TRBD2. Trimming took 6 bases from V and 7 from J; bases not matched to a gene: 8. Germline V lookup: CDR1 LGHDT, CDR2 YNNKEL (reference sequence). The CDR3 is 14 amino acids. CDR3 coding DNA: TGTGCCAGCAGAGAACGTCCGGGAGGGAATGAGCAGTTCTTC. It codes for CASRERPGGNEQFF.

The rearrangement uses TRBV3-1 (or the pseudogene TRBV3-2) and TRBJ2-1; the D gene is possibly TRBD2 (5 bases). This CDR3 comprises 16 residues. Trimming left V 4 bases short and J 0 bases short, with 13 bases between. Germline values: CDR1 LGHDT, CDR2 YNNKEL (reference sequence). Written as DNA, the CDR3 is TGTGCCAGCAGCCCGCGGCCCCGGGGCTCCTACAATGAGCAGTTCTTC. Amino acids: CASSPRPRGSYNEQFF.

The genes are TRBV3-1 (or the pseudogene TRBV3-2) and TRBJ2-7, with D perhaps matching TRBD1 (6 bases). Trimming removed 4 bases at V and 2 bases at J, with 12 bases between. The germline CDR1 and CDR2 sequences are LGHDT and YNNKEL (reference sequence). This CDR3 comprises 14 residues. CDR3 region: CASSPLDSPYEQYF. Written as DNA, the CDR3 is TGTGCCAGCAGCCCCTTGGACAGCCCCTACGAGCAGTACTTC.

This rearrangement joins TRBV5-1 to TRBJ2-2; D unresolved. Germline loops: CDR1 SGHRS, CDR2 YFSETQ. This CDR3 is built from 15 residues. Trimming removed 5 bases from V and 3 bases from J, with 14 bases in between. CDR3 DNA: TGCGCCAGCAGGACGACAAAGGTGGACACCGGGGAGCTGTTTTTT. This sequence encodes CASRTTKVDTGELFF.

For this clone: One end of the junction fails to match germline, which may point to a read error. V is TRBV3-1 (or the pseudogene TRBV3-2) and J is TRBJ1-6; a weak D match, TRBD1 (5 bases). The CDR3 is 14 amino acids. In germline, CDR1 is LGHDT, CDR2 YNNKEL (reference sequence). CDR3: CASTQGQGSSPLHF. DNA for the CDR3: TGTGCCAGCACCCAAGGGCAGGGAAGTTCACCCCTCCACTTT.

The chain uses TRBV6-6 and TRBJ1-1; 9 bases agree with TRBD1. Germline lookup yields CDR1 MNHNY and CDR2 SVGAGI (reference sequence). The CDR3 is 15 residues long. The V and J ends lost 5 bases and 3 bases, in that order; junction bases with no gene match: 7. CDR3 bases: TGTGCCAGCAGTCTTTTGACAGGGGGGGACACTGAAGCTTTCTTT. It yields the protein CASSLLTGGDTEAFF.

The rearrangement uses TRBV11-2 and TRBJ2-1; 7 positions match TRBD1. V lost 5 bases to trimming and J lost 7 bases; unmatched junction nucleotides: 14. Germline CDR1 is SGHAT and CDR2 is FQNNGV. CDR3 size: 16 residues. Written as DNA, the CDR3 is TGTGCCAGCAGCCTACAGCAGGGGGTGCTTGAGAATGAGCAGTTCTTC. Protein product: CASSLQQGVLENEQFF.